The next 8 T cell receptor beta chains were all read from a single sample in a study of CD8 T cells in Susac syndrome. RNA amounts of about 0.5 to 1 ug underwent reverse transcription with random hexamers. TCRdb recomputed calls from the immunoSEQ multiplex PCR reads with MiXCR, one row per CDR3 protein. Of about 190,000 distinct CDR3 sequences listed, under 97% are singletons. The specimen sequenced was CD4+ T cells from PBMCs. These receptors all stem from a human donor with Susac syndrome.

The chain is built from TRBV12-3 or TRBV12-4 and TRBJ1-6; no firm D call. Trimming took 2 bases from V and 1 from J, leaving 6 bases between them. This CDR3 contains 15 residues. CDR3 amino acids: CASSLLQSYNSPLHF. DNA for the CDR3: TGTGCCAGCAGTTTACTGCAATCCTATAATTCACCCCTCCACTTT.

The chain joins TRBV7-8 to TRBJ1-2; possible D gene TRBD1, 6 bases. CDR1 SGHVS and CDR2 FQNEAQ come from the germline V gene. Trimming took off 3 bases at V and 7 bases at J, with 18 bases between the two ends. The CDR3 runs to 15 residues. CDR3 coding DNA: TGTGCCAGCAGCTTCGACTTACTCAGGGGCAGTGGCTACACCTTC. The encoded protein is CASSFDLLRGSGYTF. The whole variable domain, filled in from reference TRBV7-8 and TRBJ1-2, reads GAGVSQSPRYKVAKRGQDVALRCDPISGHVSLFWYQQALGQGPEFLTYFQNEAQLDKSGLPSDRFFAERPEGSVSTLKIQRTQQEDSAVYLCASSFDLLRGSGYTFGSGTRLTVV.

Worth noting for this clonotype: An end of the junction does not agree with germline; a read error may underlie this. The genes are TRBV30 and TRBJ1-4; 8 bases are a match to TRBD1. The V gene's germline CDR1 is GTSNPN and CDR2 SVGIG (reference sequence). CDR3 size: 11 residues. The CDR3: CAWSGIGDRRF. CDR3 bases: TGTGCCTGGAGTGGGATTGGGGACAGGCGTTTT.

In DNA, the CDR3 is TGTGCCTGGATCAAGGGGATCGAGCAGTACTTC. Amino acids: CAWIKGIEQYF. This sequence joins TRBV30 and TRBJ2-7, with a tentative D call TRBD1 (5 bases). Looked up from germline, CDR1 is GTSNPN and CDR2 is SVGIG (reference sequence). The CDR3 is made up of 11 amino acids. The V end lost 4 bases, the J end lost 6 bases, and 10 bases lay between the germline ends.

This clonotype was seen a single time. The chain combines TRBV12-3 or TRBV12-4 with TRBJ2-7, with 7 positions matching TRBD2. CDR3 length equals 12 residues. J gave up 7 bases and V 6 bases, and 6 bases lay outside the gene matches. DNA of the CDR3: TGTGCCAGCAGCGGGGTGGGGGGGGAGCAGTACTTC. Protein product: CASSGVGGEQYF.

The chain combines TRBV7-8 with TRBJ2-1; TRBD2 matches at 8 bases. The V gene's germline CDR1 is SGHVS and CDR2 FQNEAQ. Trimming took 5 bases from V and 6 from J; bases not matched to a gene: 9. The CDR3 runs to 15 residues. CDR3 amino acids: CASSQISGAPNEQFF. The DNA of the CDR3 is TGTGCCAGCAGCCAGATTAGCGGGGCCCCCAATGAGCAGTTCTTC. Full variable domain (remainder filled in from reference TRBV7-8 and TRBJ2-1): GAGVSQSPRYKVAKRGQDVALRCDPISGHVSLFWYQQALGQGPEFLTYFQNEAQLDKSGLPSDRFFAERPEGSVSTLKIQRTQQEDSAVYLCASSQISGAPNEQFFGPGTRLTVL.

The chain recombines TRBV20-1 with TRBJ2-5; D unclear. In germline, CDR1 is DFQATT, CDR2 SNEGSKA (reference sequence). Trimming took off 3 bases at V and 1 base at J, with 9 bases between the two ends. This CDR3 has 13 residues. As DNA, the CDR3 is TGCAGTGCTAGTTGGGGTTTCCAAGAGACCCAGTACTTC. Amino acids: CSASWGFQETQYF.

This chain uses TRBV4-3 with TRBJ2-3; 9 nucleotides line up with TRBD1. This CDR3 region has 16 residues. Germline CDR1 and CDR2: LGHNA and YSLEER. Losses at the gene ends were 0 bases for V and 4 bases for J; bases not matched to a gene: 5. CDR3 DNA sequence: TGCGCCAGCAGCCAAGATTGGGGACAGGGTGCAGATACGCAGTATTTT. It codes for CASSQDWGQGADTQYF.